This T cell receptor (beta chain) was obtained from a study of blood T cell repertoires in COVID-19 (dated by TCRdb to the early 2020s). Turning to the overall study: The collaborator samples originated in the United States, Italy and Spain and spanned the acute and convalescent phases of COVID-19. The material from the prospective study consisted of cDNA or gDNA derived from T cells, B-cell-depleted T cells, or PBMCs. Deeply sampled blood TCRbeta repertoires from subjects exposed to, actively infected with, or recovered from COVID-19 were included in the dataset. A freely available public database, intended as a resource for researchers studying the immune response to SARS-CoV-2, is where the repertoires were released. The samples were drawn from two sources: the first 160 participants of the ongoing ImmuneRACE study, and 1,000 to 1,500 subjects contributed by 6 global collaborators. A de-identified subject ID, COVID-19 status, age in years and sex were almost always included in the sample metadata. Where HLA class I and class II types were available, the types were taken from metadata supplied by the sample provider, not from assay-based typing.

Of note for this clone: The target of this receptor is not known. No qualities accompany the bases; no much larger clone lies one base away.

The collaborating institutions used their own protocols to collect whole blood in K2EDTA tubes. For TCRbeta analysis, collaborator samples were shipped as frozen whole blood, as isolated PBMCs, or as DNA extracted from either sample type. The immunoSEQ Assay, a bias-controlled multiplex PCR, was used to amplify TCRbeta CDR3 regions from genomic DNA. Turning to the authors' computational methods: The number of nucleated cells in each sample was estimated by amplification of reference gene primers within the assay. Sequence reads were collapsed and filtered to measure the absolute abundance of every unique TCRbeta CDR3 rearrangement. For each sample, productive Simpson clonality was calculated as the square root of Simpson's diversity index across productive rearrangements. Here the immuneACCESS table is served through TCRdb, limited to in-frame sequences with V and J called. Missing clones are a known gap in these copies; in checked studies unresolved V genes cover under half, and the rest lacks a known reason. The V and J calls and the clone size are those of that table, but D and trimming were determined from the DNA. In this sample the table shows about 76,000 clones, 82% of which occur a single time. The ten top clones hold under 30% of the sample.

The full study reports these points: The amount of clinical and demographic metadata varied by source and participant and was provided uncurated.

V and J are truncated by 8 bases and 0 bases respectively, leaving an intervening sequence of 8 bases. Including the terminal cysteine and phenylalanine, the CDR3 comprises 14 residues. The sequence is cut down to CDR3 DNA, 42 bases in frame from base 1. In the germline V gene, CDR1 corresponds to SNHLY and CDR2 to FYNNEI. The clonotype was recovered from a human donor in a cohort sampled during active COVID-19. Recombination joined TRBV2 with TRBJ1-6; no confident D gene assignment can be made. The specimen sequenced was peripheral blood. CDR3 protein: CASRGRSYNSPLHF. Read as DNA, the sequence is TGTGCCAGCCGAGGTCGCTCCTATAATTCACCCCTCCACTTT.